This T cell receptor beta chain was captured in a study of CD8 T cells in Susac syndrome. The patients who served as multiple sclerosis controls were treatment-naive and had stable or active relapsing-remitting disease that fulfilled the revised McDonald criteria. Negative isolation yielded the CD8+ and CD4+ T cells, while FACS enriched the TEMRA cells. The count of this clonotype is one. Trimming took off 7 bases at V and 3 bases at J, with 17 bases between the two ends. The CDR3 has 15 amino acids. Germline V gene sequence: CDR1 SGHTA, CDR2 FQGNSA. The RNA input was roughly 0.45 to 1 ug, and it was reverse transcribed with random hexamers. TCRdb called the immunoSEQ multiplex PCR reads again in MiXCR, with one record for every CDR3 protein. The sample includes 250,000 to 300,000 distinct CDR3 sequences, approximately 90% of them seen just once.

The sequencing input was CD8+ T cells from PBMCs. The TCR was taken from a human donor with multiple sclerosis. The chain carries TRBV7-2 and TRBJ2-3; D might be TRBD2 (7 bases). The CDR3 loop reads CASTIGGALTDTQYF. CDR3 sequence (DNA): TGTGCCAGCACCATTGGGGGGGCCCTAACAGATACGCAGTATTTT.